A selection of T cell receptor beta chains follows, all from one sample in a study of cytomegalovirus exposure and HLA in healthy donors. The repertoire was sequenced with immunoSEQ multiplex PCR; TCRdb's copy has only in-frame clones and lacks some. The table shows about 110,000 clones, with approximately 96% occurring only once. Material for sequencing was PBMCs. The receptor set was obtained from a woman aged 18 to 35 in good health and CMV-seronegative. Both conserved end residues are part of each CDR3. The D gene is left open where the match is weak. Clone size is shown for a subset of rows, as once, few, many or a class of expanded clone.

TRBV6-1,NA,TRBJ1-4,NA,TGTGCCAGCAGTGAAGATTGGGAGGATAGAGAAAAACTGTTTTTT,CASSEDWEDREKLFF
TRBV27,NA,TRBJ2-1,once,TGTGCCAGCAGTTTCGGACATTACAATGAGCAGTTCTTC,CASSFGHYNEQFF
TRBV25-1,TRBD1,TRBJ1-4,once,TGTGCCAGTAGGGACAGGCCAACTAATGAAAAACTGTTTTTT,CASRDRPTNEKLFF
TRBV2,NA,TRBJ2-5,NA,TGTGCCAGCAGTGAAATCAAAGAGACCCAGTACTTC,CASSEIKETQYF
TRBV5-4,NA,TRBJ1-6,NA,TGTGCCAGCAGCTTGGGTCATAGTGGGGGGGCCCGTTCACCCCTCCACTTT,CASSLGHSGGARSPLHF
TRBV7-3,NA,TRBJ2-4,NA,TGTGCCAGCAGCCCCCAAGGTGGGCTGGCCAAAAACATTCAGTACTTC,CASSPQGGLAKNIQYF
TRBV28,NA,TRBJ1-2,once,TGTGCCAGTCTCGAGACAGGACCGCCTAACTATGGCTACACCTTC,CASLETGPPNYGYTF
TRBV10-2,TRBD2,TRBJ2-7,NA,TGCGCCAGCAGTGAGCTGCGGGGGGGATACGAGCAGTACTTC,CASSELRGGYEQYF
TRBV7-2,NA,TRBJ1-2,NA,TGTGCCAGCAGCTACAACAGGAAAAACTATGGCTACACCTTC,CASSYNRKNYGYTF
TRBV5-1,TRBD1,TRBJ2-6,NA,TGCGCCAGCAGCTCCGGGACAGGGACCTCTGGGGCCAACGTCCTGACTTTC,CASSSGTGTSGANVLTF
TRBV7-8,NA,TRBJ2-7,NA,TGTGCCAGCAGCCCCGGACTGGAGAGCTCCTACGAGCAGTACTTC,CASSPGLESSYEQYF
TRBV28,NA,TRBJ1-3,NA,TGTGCCAGCAGTTTCTGGAGCTCTGGAAACACCATATATTTT,CASSFWSSGNTIYF
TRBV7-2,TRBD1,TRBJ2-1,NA,TGTGCCAGCCGACCTTCCAGGGGGTCGGATGAGCAGTTCTTC,CASRPSRGSDEQFF
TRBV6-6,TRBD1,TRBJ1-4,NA,TGTGCCAGCAGACCAAAGACAGGGCGGGATGAAAAACTGTTTTTT,CASRPKTGRDEKLFF
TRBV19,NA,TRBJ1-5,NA,TGTGCCAGTAGTATCAAAGGGGATCAGCCCCAGCATTTT,CASSIKGDQPQHF
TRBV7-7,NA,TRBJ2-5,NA,TGTGCTAGCAGCCATTCTGGCGGGCTGGAGACCCAGTACTTC,CASSHSGGLETQYF
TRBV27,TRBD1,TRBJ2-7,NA,TGTGCCAGCAGTTATGAGGGGGCGAACGAGCAGTACTTC,CASSYEGANEQYF
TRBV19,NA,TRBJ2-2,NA,TGTGCCGTAGGGGACACGAACACCGGGGAGCTGTTTTTT,CAVGDTNTGELFF
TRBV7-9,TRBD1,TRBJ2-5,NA,TGTGCCAGCAGCTTCGGGGACCACAGGGGTCAAGAGACCCAGTACTTC,CASSFGDHRGQETQYF
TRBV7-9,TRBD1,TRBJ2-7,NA,TGTGCCAGCAGCCCGCTTACCCGGGACAGAGAATACGAGCAGTACTTC,CASSPLTRDREYEQYF
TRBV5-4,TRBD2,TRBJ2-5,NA,TGTGCCAGCAGCTCCGGGACTAGCGGGGGGCCCCAAGAGACCCAGTACTTC,CASSSGTSGGPQETQYF
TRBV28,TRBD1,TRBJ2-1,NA,TGTGCCAGCAGTAAACCGGGACAGTCCTACAATGAGCAGTTCTTC,CASSKPGQSYNEQFF
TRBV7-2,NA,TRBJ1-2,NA,TGTGCCAGCAACAAAAGGGGAGGCTATGGCTACACCTTC,CASNKRGGYGYTF
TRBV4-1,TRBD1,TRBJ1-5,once,TGCGCCAGCAGCACCCCGGACAGGGTCGGGCCCCAGCATTTT,CASSTPDRVGPQHF
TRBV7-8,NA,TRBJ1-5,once,TGTGCCAGCAGCTTAGCGCAGGGGCGCAATCAGCCCCAGCATTTT,CASSLAQGRNQPQHF
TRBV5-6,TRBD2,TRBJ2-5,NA,TGTGCCAGCAGTGGACTAGCGGGCACCCAAGAGACCCAGTACTTC,CASSGLAGTQETQYF
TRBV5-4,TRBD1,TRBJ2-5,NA,TGTGCCAGCAGCTTGGAGAGGGGGCGGGAGACCCAGTACTTC,CASSLERGRETQYF
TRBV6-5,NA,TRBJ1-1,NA,TGTGCCAGCAGTTACTCTCAGGGGATGAACACTGAAGCTTTCTTT,CASSYSQGMNTEAFF
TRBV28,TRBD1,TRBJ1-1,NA,TGTGCCAGCATTCAATCAACAGGGGGAGTAACTGAAGCTTTCTTT,CASIQSTGGVTEAFF
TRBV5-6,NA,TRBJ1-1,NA,TGTGCCAGCAGCTTATACCGCGGCATGAACACTGAAGCTTTCTTT,CASSLYRGMNTEAFF
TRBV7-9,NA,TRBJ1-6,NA,TGTGCCAGCAGTTCGGACAGAATGGACTCACCCCTCCACTTT,CASSSDRMDSPLHF
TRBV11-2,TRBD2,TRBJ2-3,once,TGTGCCAGCAGCCCCGGGCTAGCGGGGGGAATTACAGATACGCAGTATTTT,CASSPGLAGGITDTQYF
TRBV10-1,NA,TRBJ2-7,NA,TGCGCCAGCAGTGAGTCCCGGGGGGCGTGCGAGCAGTACTTC,CASSESRGACEQYF
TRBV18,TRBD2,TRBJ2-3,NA,TGTGCCAGCTCACCAAAGACTAGCTCAACTACTAGCACAGATACGCAGTATTTT,CASSPKTSSTTSTDTQYF
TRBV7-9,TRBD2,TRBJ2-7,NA,TGTGCCAGCAGCGCAAGCGGGGGGACCCTCTACGAGCAGTACTTC,CASSASGGTLYEQYF
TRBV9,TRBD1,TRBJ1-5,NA,TGTGCCAGCAGCGAAGGGCAGGGGGAGGAGCCCCAGCATTTT,CASSEGQGEEPQHF
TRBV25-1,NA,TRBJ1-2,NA,TGTGCCAGCAGTGGCCCAGGGGATGGGTTTAGCTACACCTTC,CASSGPGDGFSYTF
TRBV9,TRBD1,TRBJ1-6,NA,TGTGCCAGCAGCGTAGATTCCTACAGGGGCGGTAATAATTCACCCCTCCACTTT,CASSVDSYRGGNNSPLHF
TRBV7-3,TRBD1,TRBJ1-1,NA,TGTGCCAGCAGCTCACGACAGGGGGGCTGGACTGAAGCTTTCTTT,CASSSRQGGWTEAFF
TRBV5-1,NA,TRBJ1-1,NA,TGCGCCAGCAGCTTATTCAGGGGGAACACTGAAGCTTTCTTT,CASSLFRGNTEAFF
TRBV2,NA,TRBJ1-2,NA,TGTGCCAGCAGTGAACAGGGATCTGGCTACACCTTC,CASSEQGSGYTF
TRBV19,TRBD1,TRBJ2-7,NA,TGTGCCAGTAGTAACTGGGACAGGGTCCACGAGCAGTACTTC,CASSNWDRVHEQYF
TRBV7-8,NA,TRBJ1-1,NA,TGTGCCAGCAGCTTATCTACAAGGAGCACTGAAGCTTTCTTT,CASSLSTRSTEAFF
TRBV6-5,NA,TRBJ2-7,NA,TGTGCCAGCAGTCCGGTTCAGGGTAGGGGCGAGCAGTACTTC,CASSPVQGRGEQYF
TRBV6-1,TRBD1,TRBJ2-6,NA,TGTGCCAGCAGTGCCTCGGGACAGGGAGGAATCTCTGGGGCCAACGTCCTGACTTTC,CASSASGQGGISGANVLTF
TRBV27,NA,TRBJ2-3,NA,TGTGCCAGCAGTTTACGGCCGGGGGGCCGCAGCACAGATACGCAGTATTTT,CASSLRPGGRSTDTQYF
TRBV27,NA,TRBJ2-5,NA,TGTGCCAGCAGACAATTAGGGGGGGGCTCAGGGACCCAGTACTTC,CASRQLGGGSGTQYF
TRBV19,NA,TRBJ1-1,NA,TGTGCCAGTAGTATAGACGGGGGGCGGAGCACTGAAGCTTTCTTT,CASSIDGGRSTEAFF
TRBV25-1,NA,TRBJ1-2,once,TGTGCCAGCAGTGAACCGGGTTCCTACGGCTACACCTTC,CASSEPGSYGYTF
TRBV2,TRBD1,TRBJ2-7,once,TGTGCCAGCAGACTGGACAGGAGCTACTACGAGCAGTACTTC,CASRLDRSYYEQYF
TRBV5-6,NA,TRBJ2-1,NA,TGTGCCAGCAGCTTGGTTAGTAGAAATGAGCAGTTCTTC,CASSLVSRNEQFF
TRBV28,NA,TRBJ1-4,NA,TGTGCCAGCAGTGCGATGGACAGCAGTAATGAAAAACTGTTTTTT,CASSAMDSSNEKLFF